Given below is one TCR beta chain in context. Its antigen is not known. The CDR3 totals 14 residues. Trimming at V came to 9 bases and at J to 7 bases, leaving 9 bases not matched to a gene. Looked up from germline, CDR1 is MNHNY and CDR2 is SVGAGI (reference sequence). Replicate sorted-subset PCRs were loaded with 150 to 250 ng DNA, 25,000 to 30,000 T cell genomes. TCRdb keeps only in-frame clones here, not all; method: immunoSEQ multiplex PCR. The sample has 2 million to 2.5 million clones, 93% seen once. This record belongs to a study of shared clonotypes between healthy human individuals. General study findings and limits: The generation probabilities recorded for non-shared clonotypes fell below those of clonotypes shared by all four donors. Larger estimated richness was generally recorded for naive subsets relative to memory subsets.

The TCR was taken from a man aged 18 to 35 in good health. Some clones in this sample may be carry-over from other donors' samples. This rearrangement joins TRBV6-6 to TRBJ2-1; 10 positions match TRBD2. Sequenced sample: naive CD4+ T cells from PBMCs. The subset here: CD45RA+ positively selected. CDR3 loop: CASLAGGPRNEQFF. CDR3 nucleotide sequence: TGTGCCAGTTTAGCGGGGGGCCCTCGGAATGAGCAGTTCTTC.